Listed below are T cell receptor beta chains from one sample, sequenced in a study of Ad26.COV2.S vaccination and SARS-CoV-2 variants. The data were produced by immunoSEQ multiplex PCR, yet TCRdb's version contains in-frame clones alone and is incomplete. This sample carries 350,000 to 400,000 clones, 88% of them seen once, and the ten largest clones take 3% to 3.5%. The sequencing used peripheral blood, collected in a trial of Ad26.COV2.S vaccine versus placebo. Receptors originate from a person between 18 and 59 years old who received the Ad26.COV2.S COVID-19 vaccine or a placebo. Each CDR3 is given with its conserved first and last residue. The D gene is left open where the match is weak. A clone size is listed for some rows: how often the clone was seen (once, few, many), or a class if it is expanded.

d_gene,j_gene,v_gene,abundance,CDR3nt,CDR3aa
TRBD1,TRBJ1-1,TRBV15,once,TGTGCCACCTCCGGACAGGGGGGCGCTGAAGCTTTCTTT,CATSGQGGAEAFF
-,TRBJ2-3,TRBV6-5,-,TGTGCCAGCAGTTACGCCGGTTTTGGTAGCACAGATACGCAGTATTTT,CASSYAGFGSTDTQYF
-,TRBJ2-7,TRBV7-9,-,TGTGCCAGCAGCTCCCCCAGGCTAGTCGAGCAGTACTTC,CASSSPRLVEQYF
-,TRBJ1-2,TRBV9,-,TGTGCCAGCAGCGTAGGAGGAAAAGAGGGCTATGGCTACACCTTC,CASSVGGKEGYGYTF
-,TRBJ2-2,TRBV6-2/TRBV6-3,-,TGTGCCAGCAGTCAGCGTTTGGGGGAGCTGTTTTTT,CASSQRLGELFF
TRBD1,TRBJ1-1,TRBV7-8,-,TGTGCCAGCAGTAAACAGGGGAGCACTGAAGCTTTCTTT,CASSKQGSTEAFF
-,TRBJ2-1,TRBV4-1,once,TGCGCCAGCAGCCAAGAAGCTAGTTTACTACTCAATGAGCAGTTCTTC,CASSQEASLLLNEQFF
-,TRBJ1-2,TRBV5-5,-,TGTGCCAGCAGCTTGGGGACAGTCCATGGCTACACCTTC,CASSLGTVHGYTF
-,TRBJ1-5,TRBV6-1,few,TGTGCCAGCAGTGAAGCGTACACCCATCAGCCCCAGCATTTT,CASSEAYTHQPQHF
TRBD2,TRBJ2-3,TRBV7-9,-,TGTGCCAGCAGCTTAGTGGCCGCTTGGGGTAGCGGGGCAACAGATACGCAGTATTTT,CASSLVAAWGSGATDTQYF
-,TRBJ2-7,TRBV6-5,-,TGTGCCAGCAGTTACTCACGGCGGCAAGAGCAGTACTTC,CASSYSRRQEQYF